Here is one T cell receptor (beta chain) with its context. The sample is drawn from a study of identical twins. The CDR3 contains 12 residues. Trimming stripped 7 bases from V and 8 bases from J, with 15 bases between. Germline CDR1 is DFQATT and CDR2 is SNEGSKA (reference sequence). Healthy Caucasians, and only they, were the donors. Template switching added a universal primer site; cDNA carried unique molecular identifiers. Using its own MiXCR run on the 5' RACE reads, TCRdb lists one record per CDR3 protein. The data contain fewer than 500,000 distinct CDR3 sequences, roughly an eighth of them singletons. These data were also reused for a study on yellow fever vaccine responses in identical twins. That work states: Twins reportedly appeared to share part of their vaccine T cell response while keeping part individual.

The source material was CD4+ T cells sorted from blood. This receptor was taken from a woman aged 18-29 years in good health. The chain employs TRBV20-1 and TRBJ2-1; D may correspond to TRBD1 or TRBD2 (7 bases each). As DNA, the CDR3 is TGCAGTGGCCAGGGGGGGGCCGATGAGCAGTTCTTC. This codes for CSGQGGADEQFF.